The 23 T cell receptor beta chains presented below share a single source sample, sequenced in a study of tumor-infiltrating lymphocytes in primary liver carcinoma. The source of the blood RNA was unsorted whole blood, and germline DNA was extracted as well. With a constant-region primer, TCR beta cDNA was made from approximately 450 ng of total RNA. Slightly modified ARM-PCR with three nested multiplex PCR rounds yielded TCR beta libraries. The opening two PCR rounds, ten to eleven cycles each, paired TRBV1-TRBV30 forward primers with a C-beta reverse primer. A single record per CDR3 protein comes from TCRdb applying MiXCR to the multiplex PCR reads. The repertoire holds a few hundred thousand distinct CDR3 sequences, with 50% to 60% as singletons. The sample was peripheral blood. The receptors come from a woman aged 25 to 39 with primary liver carcinoma and hepatitis B virus infection.

Turning to this clonotype: The germline gene is not matched at one end of the junction; a read error may be the cause. The V gene is TRBV4-2, the J gene TRBJ2-5; 8 bases line up with TRBD2. In germline, CDR1 is LGHNA, CDR2 YNFKEQ. This CDR3 comprises 17 residues. CDR3 DNA sequence: TGTGCCAACAGCCAAGATTTTACGGGAGGGCCCGGGGGGACCCAGTACTTC. Protein sequence: CANSQDFTGGPGGTQYF.

As regards this clonotype: One end of the junction fails to match germline, which may point to a read error. This chain connects TRBV6-5 to TRBJ1-1; D not certain. From germline, CDR1 is MNHEY and CDR2 SVGAGI. The CDR3 sequence is 14 residues long. CDR3 sequence reads: CASRVLGPNTDAFF. The CDR3 nucleotides are TGTGCCAGCAGGGTATTAGGGCCAAACACTGATGCTTTCTTT.

Note on this clonotype: This may be a read error: a much more frequent sequence differs by one nucleotide. The CDR3 carries no conserved terminal phenylalanine or tryptophan, so it likely arises from a read error. V and J are TRBV6-5 and TRBJ1-2; TRBD1 might be the D (5 bases). Trimming stripped 3 bases from V and 4 bases from J, with 12 bases between. This CDR3 is built from 14 residues. In germline, CDR1 is MNHEY, CDR2 SVGAGI. CDR3 DNA sequence: TGTGCCAGCAGTTATGACAGCGGCGGCTATGGCTACACCTTG. Protein: CASSYDSGGYGYTL.

This clonotype showed up just a few times. The chain carries TRBV14 and TRBJ2-1; TRBD2 agrees at 11 bases. The CDR3 has 20 residues. The V segment lost 0 bases and the J segment 4 bases; nucleotides outside the gene matches: 14. The germline CDR1 and CDR2 sequences are SGHDN and FVKESK. DNA for the CDR3: TGTGCCAGCAGCCAAGATCGGGGGCGGACTAGCGGGCGAATTTACAATGAGCAGTTCTTC. Its protein is CASSQDRGRTSGRIYNEQFF.

J is TRBJ2-6 and V is TRBV23-1; TRBD1 matches 12 bases. TRBV23-1 is annotated as an ORF whose role is uncertain. With 8 bases clipped from V and 3 bases from J, the junction kept 5 bases outside the gene matches. The CDR3 is 16 residues long. The CDR3 sequence is CASGGTGGNGANVLTF. The CDR3 nucleotides are TGCGCCAGCGGAGGGACAGGGGGCAATGGGGCCAACGTCCTGACTTTC.

The genes are TRBV11-2 and TRBJ2-7, with 14 bases matching TRBD2. Unmatched junction bases numbered 6, after V lost 4 bases and J lost 4 bases. Germline V gene lookup returns CDR1 SGHAT and CDR2 FQNNGV. The CDR3 is 16 amino acids. The CDR3 loop reads CASSSPTSGRVYEQYF. The CDR3 bases are TGTGCCAGCAGCTCCCCGACTAGCGGGAGGGTGTACGAGCAGTACTTC.

The chain has TRBV12-3 or TRBV12-4 and TRBJ2-7; TRBD1 agrees at 12 bases. CDR3 length equals 15 residues. With 2 bases clipped from V and 7 bases from J, the junction kept 6 bases outside the gene matches. The CDR3: CASSLLGQGAGEQYF. CDR3 sequence (DNA): TGTGCCAGCAGTTTACTGGGACAGGGGGCGGGAGAGCAGTACTTC.

For this clonotype: A single base separates this from a much larger clone, so it may be a read error. The genes are TRBV10-3 and TRBJ1-1; unclear D gene. CDR1 ENHRY and CDR2 SYGVKD come from the germline V gene. The CDR3 covers 13 residues. The DNA of the CDR3 is TGTGCCTTCAGTGACGCAGGCTATGCTGAAGCTTTCTTT. Translating it yields CAFSDAGYAEAFF.

This chain joins TRBV7-9 and TRBJ2-3; the D is unclear. Trimming stripped 6 bases from V and 4 bases from J, with 26 bases between. Looked up from germline, CDR1 is SEHNR and CDR2 is FQNEAQ (reference sequence). The CDR3 sequence is 18 residues long. CDR3 region: CASRSVVQGNRSSDTQYF. Written as DNA, the CDR3 is TGTGCCAGCAGATCCGTGGTGCAAGGGAATCGCTCATCAGATACGCAGTATTTT.

The V gene is TRBV6-2 or TRBV6-3, the J gene TRBJ2-7; D is perhaps TRBD2 (6 bases). Germline V lookup: CDR1 MNHEY, CDR2 SVGEGT. CDR3 length: 15 residues. Deletions cut 0 bases from V and 4 bases from J, with 13 bases between. CDR3 DNA: TGTGCCAGCAGTTACTCGGAGGGTATTGGTTACGAGCAGTACTTC. This codes for CASSYSEGIGYEQYF.

This clonotype occurred a few times. This sequence joins TRBV12-3 or TRBV12-4 and TRBJ1-1, with D possibly being TRBD1 (6 bases). This CDR3 spans 14 amino acids. V was trimmed by 4 bases and J by 2 bases, leaving 11 bases between them. Here the CDR3 reads CASSSWTVNTEAFF. CDR3 sequence (DNA): TGTGCCAGCAGTTCCTGGACAGTTAACACTGAAGCTTTCTTT.

For this clonotype: A read error may explain this, as a much larger clone is one base away. V gene TRBV11-2 combines with J gene TRBJ2-2; TRBD2 matches 9 bases. Germline assignment: CDR1 SGHAT and CDR2 FQNNGV. V trimming: 8 bases; J trimming: 3 bases; junction bases outside the gene matches: 7. This CDR3 is 15 amino acids long. CDR3 in amino acids: CASPVTSGYTGELFF. The CDR3 DNA follows: TGTGCCAGCCCCGTGACTAGCGGTTACACCGGGGAGCTGTTTTTT.

The sample holds many counts of this clonotype. V and J are TRBV12-3 or TRBV12-4 and TRBJ2-1, with D maybe TRBD2 (6 bases). V was pared by 2 bases and J by 3 bases, with 8 bases between. The CDR3 consists of 14 residues. The CDR3 spells CASSLSGLYNEQFF. Written as DNA, the CDR3 is TGTGCCAGCAGTTTAAGCGGGCTCTACAATGAGCAGTTCTTC.

The gene calls are TRBV7-8 and TRBJ2-2, with a tentative D call TRBD1 (5 bases). Trimming pared 5 bases from V and 2 bases from J, leaving 15 bases between. Germline V gene lookup returns CDR1 SGHVS and CDR2 FQNEAQ. The CDR3 is made up of 16 amino acids. CDR3 bases: TGTGCCAGCAGCACAGGCCACCTGGCCAACACCGGGGAGCTGTTTTTT. Its translation is CASSTGHLANTGELFF.

Comment on this clonotype: At one of its ends the junction is not consistent with the germline gene, which may arise from a read error. J is TRBJ1-4 and V is TRBV11-2; D possibly corresponds to TRBD1 (5 bases). The CDR3 is made up of 17 amino acids. Germline V lookup: CDR1 SGHAT, CDR2 FQNNGV. The CDR3 DNA reads TGTGCCAGTAGCTTAATCGGAGTGTTGGGGGAGAATGAAAAACTGTCTTTT. This encodes CASSLIGVLGENEKLSF. Full variable domain (remainder filled in from reference TRBV11-2 and TRBJ1-4): EAGVAQSPRYKIIEKRQSVAFWCNPISGHATLYWYQQILGQGPKLLIQFQNNGVVDDSQLPKDRFSAERLKGVDSTLKIQPAKLEDSAVYLCASSLIGVLGENEKLSFGSGTQLSVL.

V is TRBV5-6 and J is TRBJ2-3; maybe TRBD1 (6 bases). V shed 4 bases and J shed 3 bases, with 21 bases lying between them. The CDR3 totals 17 residues. Germline loops: CDR1 SGHDT, CDR2 YYEEEE. In DNA, the CDR3 is TGTGCCAGCAGCCACTTCGGCACAGGGAAGAGGACAGATACGCAGTATTTT. It encodes CASSHFGTGKRTDTQYF.

A remark on this clonotype: The junction departs from germline at one end; a sequencing error may be responsible. The chain recombines TRBV11-2 with TRBJ2-2; 9 bases map to TRBD2. The CDR3 runs 18 residues. In germline, CDR1 is SGHAT, CDR2 FQNNGV. DNA for the CDR3: TGCGCCAGCAGCTTAAGGGCGGGGGGGGTTTCGTACACCCGGGAGCTGTTTTTT. Translating gives CASSLRAGGVSYTRELFF.

This chain uses TRBV11-2 with TRBJ2-5, with 7 positions matching TRBD2. Trimming removed 8 bases from V and 2 bases from J; junction bases left unmatched: 11. The CDR3 totals 15 residues. Germline assignment: CDR1 SGHAT and CDR2 FQNNGV. CDR3 nucleotide sequence: TGTGCCAGCGGGACGCAGGGAGGGAATCAAGAGACCCAGTACTTC. This sequence encodes CASGTQGGNQETQYF.

About this clonotype itself: A junction boundary mismatches the germline segment, possibly from a read error. The chain uses TRBV10-3 and TRBJ2-2; tentatively, D is TRBD1 (5 bases). Germline CDR1 ENHRY, CDR2 SYGVKD. The length of the CDR3 is 13 residues. CDR3 sequence: CAIASLDTEELFF. In DNA, the CDR3 is TGTGCCATCGCCTCGTTGGACACCGAGGAGCTGTTTTTT.

A note on this clonotype: A read error may be the cause here, since a much bigger clone is one base away. The rearrangement joins TRBV12-3 or TRBV12-4 to TRBJ2-7; 14 bases are shared with TRBD2. The V gene end was trimmed by 10 bases and the J gene end by 3 bases; junction bases not matched to a gene: 14. The CDR3 has 17 amino acids. The CDR3 is CANRLGTSGSLGYEQYF. CDR3 DNA sequence: TGTGCCAACAGACTCGGGACTAGCGGGAGCTTGGGCTACGAGCAGTACTTC.

The rearrangement uses TRBV10-3 and TRBJ2-1; 12 nucleotides match TRBD2. The germline V gene encodes CDR1 ENHRY and CDR2 SYGVKD. The CDR3 is 13 amino acids. In nucleotides, the CDR3 is TGTGACACCCTGACTAGCGGGAGTTATGAGCAGTTCTTC. Translation: CDTLTSGSYEQFF.

This clonotype was observed at least ten times. The chain combines TRBV12-3 or TRBV12-4 with TRBJ1-5; D gene ambiguous. The ends were cut back, 5 bases at V and 12 bases at J, with 17 bases in the middle. There are 13 residues in the CDR3. The chain's CDR3 is CASSRQGSPVQHF. CDR3 bases: TGTGCCAGCAGTCGGCAAGGTTCCCCAGTCCAGCATTTT.

J is TRBJ2-2 and V is TRBV30, with unresolved D. This CDR3 has 15 residues. V lost 0 bases, J lost 4 bases, and 12 bases lay in between. In germline, CDR1 is GTSNPN, CDR2 SVGIG (reference sequence). CDR3: CAWSVLRLPTGELFF. In nucleotides, the CDR3 is TGTGCCTGGAGTGTACTAAGGCTGCCCACCGGGGAGCTGTTTTTT.